The T cell receptor (beta chain) under discussion was sequenced for a study of regulatory T cells in long-lasting Graves disease. The study, taken as a whole, reports: TCR diversity was lower in persistent Graves' patients than in newly diagnosed ones. Between persistent patients, about 2,700 public clonotypes were shared, exceeding the 900 to 1,000 shared between new patients. Exclusively peripheral blood, rather than thyroid tissue, was studied.

J gave up 6 bases and V 8 bases, and 11 bases lay outside the gene matches. The CDR3 runs 14 residues. The germline V gene has CDR1 SQVTM and CDR2 ANQGSEA. Libraries of TCR beta came from iRepertoire HTBI primers plus Arm-PCR of CDR3 regions. A single record per CDR3 protein comes from TCRdb applying MiXCR to the multiplex PCR reads. The repertoire includes 450,000 to 600,000 distinct CDR3 sequences, roughly 14% of them detected once, and approximately 9.3% sits in the top ten. Indicated time point: newly diagnosed GD, antithyroid drugs for less than 3 months. With RNA extracted from PBMCs as input, the TCR library was made. This clonotype was seen repeatedly, ten times or more. Its antigen is currently unknown. The sample also formed part of further work on T cells in Graves' hyperthyroidism and ophthalmopathy. That study adds: Clinicians diagnosed patients from clinical symptoms, serum thyroxine and TRAb, thyroid ultrasound and orbital computed tomography.

V is TRBV29-1 and J is TRBJ1-1; 11 bases map to TRBD1. The material sequenced was peripheral blood mononuclear cells (PBMCs), taken at new diagnosis, from a patient treated with antithyroid drugs. The clonotype originates from a man aged 30-40 years with Graves disease. Here the CDR3 DNA reads TGCAGCACGGGGGTCGGGACAGGGGGTTCTGAAGCTTTCTTT. It encodes CSTGVGTGGSEAFF. The full variable domain, completed using reference TRBV29-1 and TRBJ1-1, is SAVISQKPSRDICQRGTSLTIQCQVDSQVTMMFWYRQQPGQSLTLIATANQGSEATYESGFVIDKFPISRPNLTFSTLTVSNMSPEDSSIYLCSTGVGTGGSEAFFGQGTRLTVV.